This T cell receptor (beta chain) was identified during a study of blood T cell repertoires in COVID-19. On the study more broadly: From the United States, Italy and Spain came samples of acute and convalescent COVID-19. The analysed material was cDNA or gDNA that came from T cells, B-cell-depleted T cells, or PBMCs.

In its sample, this clone was seen once. This CDR3 has 13 residues. Germline V CDR1 and CDR2: MNHEY, SVGAGI. The V end lost 5 bases, the J end lost 4 bases, and 9 bases lay between the germline ends. Profiling relied on immunoSEQ multiplex PCR, and the TCRdb table lists in-frame clones only, not all of them. The profile shows 85,000 to 120,000 clones, 80% to 90% of them singletons. The chain is built from TRBV6-5 and TRBJ2-1, with TRBD1 as a possible D gene (6 bases). Source material: peripheral blood. The receptor was isolated from a man aged 40-49 years with active or convalescent COVID-19. The CDR3 here is CASSPQGYNEQFF. As DNA, the CDR3 is TGTGCCAGCAGTCCACAGGGATACAATGAGCAGTTCTTC.